The 32 T cell receptor beta chains given below trace back to one sample, sequenced in a study of shared clonotypes between healthy human individuals. Sequencing was performed with immunoSEQ multiplex PCR; in TCRdb, only in-frame clones are kept and a portion is missing. Counted here are 2,500,000 or so clones, approximately 94% occurring once; the ten biggest clones make up under 0.15%. Sequencing was carried out using naive CD4+ T cells sorted from blood. The subset was: CD45RA+ positively selected. Receptor source: a man aged 18-30 years in good health.

This chain uses TRBV6-5 with TRBJ2-1, with D possibly matching TRBD2 (6 bases). Germline V CDR1 and CDR2: MNHEY, SVGAGI. The CDR3 sequence is 15 residues long. V lost 6 bases and J lost 6, with 18 bases in between. This CDR3 is CASRSGRLVSNEQFF. The CDR3 region has the DNA TGTGCCAGCAGATCCGGGAGACTAGTCAGCAATGAGCAGTTCTTC.

This chain connects TRBV2 to TRBJ2-7; D possibly corresponds to TRBD1 (5 bases). The CDR3 has 14 amino acids. Germline CDR1 is SNHLY and CDR2 is FYNNEI. Trimming shortened V by 6 bases and J by 1 base, and 13 bases separated the two germline ends. The CDR3 region has the DNA TGTGCCAGCAGAGCGACAGAGACGTCCTACGAGCAGTACTTC. It encodes CASRATETSYEQYF.

This chain uses TRBV25-1 with TRBJ1-4, with 9 positions matching TRBD1. CDR1 is MGHDK, CDR2 SYGVNS, per germline. J was trimmed by 8 bases and V by 5 bases; bases with no gene match: 9. CDR3 length: 15 residues. The DNA of the CDR3 is TGTGCCAGCAGTAAGAGGGGACAGGGTAGGGAAAAACTGTTTTTT. It yields the protein CASSKRGQGREKLFF.

V and J are TRBV5-1 and TRBJ2-1, with 9 bases lining up with TRBD2. This CDR3 contains 15 residues. The J segment lost 1 base and the V segment lost 4 bases, leaving 3 bases of the junction unmatched. Germline CDR1 SGHRS, CDR2 YFSETQ. CDR3 sequence: CASSDTSGSYNEQFF. CDR3 sequence (DNA): TGCGCCAGCAGCGACACTAGCGGGTCCTACAATGAGCAGTTCTTC.

The chain links TRBV11-2 to TRBJ2-1; TRBD2 might be the D (6 bases). Germline-derived CDR1 and CDR2 are SGHAT and FQNNGV. V lost 3 bases, J lost 3 bases, and 12 bases lay in between. The CDR3 runs 15 residues. CDR3: CASSFGSGFYNEQFF. The CDR3 DNA is TGTGCCAGCAGCTTTGGTAGCGGATTCTACAATGAGCAGTTCTTC.

The chain has TRBV5-5 and TRBJ1-6; 7 positions agree with TRBD1. V lost 3 bases, J lost 4 bases, and 4 bases stayed unmatched. Germline V gene sequence: CDR1 SGHKS, CDR2 YYEKEE (reference sequence). The CDR3 length is 15 residues. Here the CDR3 reads CASSYDRAYNSPLHF. DNA for the CDR3: TGTGCCAGCAGCTACGACAGGGCTTATAATTCACCCCTCCACTTT.

The rearrangement joins TRBV18 to TRBJ2-5, with D possibly matching TRBD2 (5 bases). CDR1 KGHSH and CDR2 LQKENI come from the germline V gene. The CDR3 is made up of 12 amino acids. The ends were cut back, 6 bases at V and 5 bases at J, with 10 bases in the middle. The CDR3 bases are TGTGCCAGCTCCCGCGGGTTGGAGACCCAGTACTTC. It specifies CASSRGLETQYF.

The gene calls are TRBV5-6 and TRBJ2-1, with 9 nucleotides matching TRBD2. Germline assignment: CDR1 SGHDT and CDR2 YYEEEE. V gave up 3 bases and J gave up 4 bases; unmatched junction bases: 11. CDR3 length: 17 residues. The CDR3 here is CASSSIWAGGLYNEQFF. The CDR3 region has the DNA TGTGCCAGCAGCTCAATCTGGGCGGGAGGGTTATACAATGAGCAGTTCTTC. Full variable domain (outside the CDR3, taken from reference TRBV5-6 and TRBJ2-1): DAGVTQSPTHLIKTRGQQVTLRCSPKSGHDTVSWYQQALGQGPQFIFQYYEEEERQRGNFPDRFSGHQFPNYSSELNVNALLLGDSALYLCASSSIWAGGLYNEQFFGPGTRLTVL.

This chain links TRBV30 with TRBJ1-4, with a possible D match to TRBD1 (5 bases). CDR1 and CDR2 (germline): GTSNPN, SVGIG (reference sequence). The V end lost 4 bases, the J end lost 4 bases, and 10 bases lay between the germline ends. There are 13 residues in the CDR3. This CDR3 is CAWKAGLNEKLFF. CDR3 DNA sequence: TGTGCCTGGAAGGCGGGACTTAATGAAAAACTGTTTTTT.

The V gene is TRBV7-3, the J gene TRBJ1-2; 10 positions agree with TRBD1. This CDR3 region has 13 residues. CDR1 SGHTA and CDR2 FQGTGA come from the germline V gene. Trimming took 4 bases from V and 8 from J; bases not matched to a gene: 4. CDR3: CASSSGTGDGYTF. CDR3 DNA: TGTGCCAGCAGCTCCGGGACAGGGGACGGCTACACCTTC.

This chain links TRBV5-1 with TRBJ2-7; 9 positions agree with TRBD1. The CDR3 consists of 16 residues. Germline CDR1 SGHRS, CDR2 YFSETQ. The V gene end was trimmed by 1 base and the J gene end by 3 bases; junction bases not matched to a gene: 8. CDR3 coding DNA: TGCGCCAGCAGCTTGTACCGGGACAGGGCCAACTACGAGCAGTACTTC. It specifies CASSLYRDRANYEQYF.

This chain joins TRBV7-9 and TRBJ2-7; weak D call: TRBD1 (6 bases). This CDR3 has 14 amino acids. CDR1 SEHNR and CDR2 FQNEAQ come from the germline V gene (reference sequence). V was cut by 5 bases and J by 2 bases, with 13 bases left in between. The CDR3 DNA reads TGTGCCAGCAGCCGGGTCACAGGGACCTACGAGCAGTACTTC. It codes for CASSRVTGTYEQYF. The entire variable domain, with the rest obtained from reference TRBV7-9 and TRBJ2-7, is as follows: DTGVSQNPRHKITKRGQNVTFRCDPISEHNRLYWYRQTLGQGPEFLTYFQNEAQLEKSRLLSDRFSAERPKGSFSTLEIQRTEQGDSAMYLCASSRVTGTYEQYFGPGTRLTVT.

V and J are TRBV19 and TRBJ1-3; D remains unclear. The CDR3 has 16 residues. V lost 3 bases, J lost 1 base, and 13 bases lay in between. Looked up from germline, CDR1 is LNHDA and CDR2 is SQIVND (reference sequence). CDR3 DNA: TGTGCCAGTAGTATGCTTTCCGGGCCTTCTGGAAACACCATATATTTT. It yields the protein CASSMLSGPSGNTIYF.

The chain carries TRBV11-2 and TRBJ2-7; D is uncertain. CDR1 is SGHAT, CDR2 FQNNGV, per germline. This CDR3 contains 12 residues. The V gene lost 0 bases and the J gene lost 7 bases, with 7 bases spanning the gap. The CDR3 is CASSLDSREQYF. In DNA, the CDR3 is TGTGCCAGCAGCTTAGATAGCAGGGAGCAGTACTTC.

This chain uses TRBV7-2 with TRBJ2-7; no clear D. With 1 base removed from V and 3 bases from J, the gap between germline ends came to 7 bases. CDR1 is SGHTA and CDR2 is FQGNSA in the germline V gene. The CDR3 is 13 amino acids. In DNA, the CDR3 is TGTGCCAGCAGCTTAGGTGTCGTCTACGAGCAGTACTTC. Its protein is CASSLGVVYEQYF.

The V and J genes are TRBV29-1 and TRBJ1-1, with D hard to call. V was trimmed by 5 bases and J by 0 bases, leaving 10 bases between them. This CDR3 has 13 residues. Germline CDR1 SQVTM, CDR2 ANQGSEA. CDR3 protein: CSVCRRLNTEAFF. In DNA, the CDR3 is TGCAGCGTTTGTCGGCGGTTGAACACTGAAGCTTTCTTT.

This chain joins TRBV7-2 and TRBJ2-7; D gene unclear. The CDR3 has 14 residues. V lost 1 base, J lost 1 base, and 8 bases lay in between. Germline-derived CDR1 and CDR2 are SGHTA and FQGNSA. The DNA of the CDR3 is TGTGCCAGCAGCTTAGATCGACCGTCCTACGAGCAGTACTTC. It codes for CASSLDRPSYEQYF.

The rearrangement links TRBV18 to TRBJ2-7, with 10 bases aligning to TRBD2. Germline V gene lookup returns CDR1 KGHSH and CDR2 LQKENI. The junction had 6 bases not matched to a gene; V was cut back by 6 bases and J by 7 bases. The CDR3 is made up of 13 amino acids. The DNA of the CDR3 is TGTGCCAGCTCCCTAGCGGGAGCTCCGGAGCAGTACTTC. The encoded protein is CASSLAGAPEQYF.

This clone was counted once. The chain uses TRBV11-2 and TRBJ2-6; D is undetermined. The germline V and J ends were trimmed by 3 bases and 0 bases, with 12 bases remaining between them. Germline V lookup: CDR1 SGHAT, CDR2 FQNNGV. The CDR3 spans 17 residues. The CDR3 loop reads CASSFTHSTSGANVLTF. The CDR3 coding sequence is TGTGCCAGCAGCTTTACCCACTCAACCTCTGGGGCCAACGTCCTGACTTTC.

This rearrangement joins TRBV29-1 to TRBJ2-5, with 10 bases lining up with TRBD2. V was pared by 4 bases and J by 7 bases, with 15 bases of the junction left unmatched. Germline V gene lookup returns CDR1 SQVTM and CDR2 ANQGSEA. This CDR3 spans 16 amino acids. DNA for the CDR3: TGCAGCGTTGGGGAATTGACTAGCGGGTGGGAGGGGACCCAGTACTTC. The encoded protein is CSVGELTSGWEGTQYF. Looking up the rest from reference TRBV29-1 and TRBJ2-5 gives the full variable domain: SAVISQKPSRDICQRGTSLTIQCQVDSQVTMMFWYRQQPGQSLTLIATANQGSEATYESGFVIDKFPISRPNLTFSTLTVSNMSPEDSSIYLCSVGELTSGWEGTQYFGPGTRLLVL.

The chain recombines TRBV20-1 with TRBJ2-7, with 8 bases fitting TRBD2. CDR1 is DFQATT and CDR2 is SNEGSKA in the germline V gene (reference sequence). The CDR3 runs to 11 residues. Losses at the gene ends were 7 bases for V and 6 bases for J; bases not matched to a gene: 5. In DNA form, the CDR3 reads TGCAGTGGAAGTAGCGGGACCGAGCAGTACTTC. It specifies CSGSSGTEQYF.

V and J are TRBV19 and TRBJ2-2; D is tentatively TRBD1 or TRBD2 (5 bases each). The CDR3 extends over 20 amino acids. The ends were cut back, 2 bases at V and 8 bases at J, with 30 bases in the middle. Germline lookup yields CDR1 LNHDA and CDR2 SQIVND (reference sequence). The CDR3 region is CASSITPLGVRGAGSGELFF. CDR3 bases: TGTGCCAGTAGTATAACCCCGTTGGGGGTTCGAGGTGCCGGGTCAGGGGAGCTGTTTTTT. Full variable domain (outside the CDR3, taken from reference TRBV19 and TRBJ2-2): DGGITQSPKYLFRKEGQNVTLSCEQNLNHDAMYWYRQDPGQGLRLIYYSQIVNDFQKGDIAEGYSVSREKKESFPLTVTSAQKNPTAFYLCASSITPLGVRGAGSGELFFGEGSRLTVL.

V gene TRBV5-5 combines with J gene TRBJ2-7; 7 nucleotides match TRBD1. The CDR3 runs 14 residues. V lost 0 bases to trimming and J lost 2 bases; unmatched junction nucleotides: 2. Per the germline V gene, CDR1 is SGHKS and CDR2 is YYEKEE (reference sequence). CDR3 sequence reads: CASSLGGQTYEQYF. As DNA, the CDR3 is TGTGCCAGCAGCTTGGGGGGACAGACCTACGAGCAGTACTTC. Full variable domain (rest looked up from reference TRBV5-5 and TRBJ2-7): DAGVTQSPTHLIKTRGQQVTLRCSPISGHKSVSWYQQVLGQGPQFIFQYYEKEERGRGNFPDRFSARQFPNYSSELNVNALLLGDSALYLCASSLGGQTYEQYFGPGTRLTVT.

As regards this clone: Given a much more abundant clone one base away, this may be a read error. The V gene is TRBV5-6, the J gene TRBJ2-7; D is ambiguous. Trimming shortened V by 2 bases and J by 3 bases, and 3 bases separated the two germline ends. The CDR3 is 11 residues long. From germline, CDR1 is SGHDT and CDR2 YYEEEE. The CDR3 sequence: CASSLYYEQYF. The CDR3 nucleotides read TGTGCCAGCAGCTTATACTACGAGCAGTACTTC.

With respect to this clone: The same CDR3 can be traced to other DNA sequences in this sample. The chain is built from TRBV11-2 and TRBJ2-1; weak D call: TRBD2 (6 bases). The V and J ends lost 3 bases and 7 bases respectively, with 7 bases between them. This CDR3 is built from 12 residues. CDR1 and CDR2 (germline): SGHAT, FQNNGV. The chain's CDR3 is CASSFGGNEQFF. CDR3 in DNA: TGTGCCAGCAGCTTCGGGGGAAATGAGCAGTTCTTC.

The chain uses TRBV19 and TRBJ1-2, with TRBD1 as a possible D gene (5 bases). In germline, CDR1 is LNHDA, CDR2 SQIVND (reference sequence). This CDR3 comprises 13 residues. With 10 bases removed from V and 6 bases from J, the gap between germline ends came to 18 bases. CDR3 region: CAISPGTENGYTF. The CDR3 region has the DNA TGTGCCATCTCTCCCGGGACGGAGAATGGCTACACCTTC.

The genes are TRBV30 and TRBJ2-1; 9 nucleotides line up with TRBD2. V lost 0 bases, J lost 9 bases, and 9 bases stayed unmatched. CDR3 size: 15 residues. Germline values: CDR1 GTSNPN, CDR2 SVGIG (reference sequence). The CDR3 coding sequence is TGTGCCTGGAGTGTTTCCAGCGGGAGGTCCACTGAGCAGTTCTTC. Translating gives CAWSVSSGRSTEQFF.

The rearrangement links TRBV5-1 to TRBJ2-7; TRBD2 matches at 14 bases. The length of the CDR3 is 17 residues. The V gene end was trimmed by 6 bases and the J gene end by 2 bases; junction bases not matched to a gene: 10. Germline V gene sequence: CDR1 SGHRS, CDR2 YFSETQ. This CDR3 is CASKPTATSGGAYEQYF. The CDR3 nucleotides are TGCGCCAGCAAACCGACTGCGACTAGCGGGGGGGCCTACGAGCAGTACTTC.

This chain joins TRBV29-1 and TRBJ1-1; the D is unclear. V was trimmed by 3 bases and J by 5 bases, leaving 10 bases between them. CDR1 is SQVTM, CDR2 ANQGSEA, per germline. The CDR3 covers 12 residues. This chain's CDR3 is CSVEHSRTEAFF. CDR3 in DNA: TGCAGCGTTGAGCACTCCAGGACTGAAGCTTTCTTT.

This CDR3 is CASSVRGHSTEAFF. Written as DNA, the CDR3 is TGTGCCAGCAGTGTTCGGGGGCATTCCACTGAAGCTTTCTTT. The genes are TRBV6-1 and TRBJ1-1, with a weak D call TRBD1 (6 bases). This CDR3 region has 14 residues. Germline loops: CDR1 MNHNS, CDR2 SASEGT. V was trimmed by 4 bases and J by 4 bases, leaving 13 bases between them.

This chain connects TRBV5-4 to TRBJ2-1, with a weak D call TRBD2 (5 bases). V was cut by 8 bases and J by 0 bases, with 9 bases left in between. Per germline, CDR1 SGHNT and CDR2 YYREEE (reference sequence). The CDR3 is 13 residues long. For the CDR3, the DNA is TGTGCCAGTTCTACTAGCTCCTACAATGAGCAGTTCTTC. Translating it yields CASSTSSYNEQFF.

Details on this clone: The same CDR3 can be traced to other DNA sequences in this sample. CDR3 in DNA: TGTGCCTGGCGGGACTATGGCTACACCTTC. Its protein is CAWRDYGYTF. The chain carries TRBV30 and TRBJ1-2; D remains unclear. The CDR3 spans 10 residues. V lost 5 bases to trimming and J lost 3 bases, with 4 bases between them. CDR1 is GTSNPN and CDR2 is SVGIG in the germline V gene (reference sequence).